This T cell receptor beta chain was captured in a study of blood T cell repertoires in COVID-19. Study-level information: Specimens from acute and convalescent COVID-19 originated in the United States, Italy and Spain. T cells, B-cell-depleted T cells, or PBMCs provided the cDNA or gDNA that served as material.

To note about this clone: At one of its ends the junction is not consistent with the germline gene, which may arise from a read error.

The authors' processing: Amplified reference gene primers provided the basis for estimating nucleated cell counts. The data were produced by immunoSEQ multiplex PCR, yet TCRdb's version contains in-frame clones alone and is incomplete. V, J and clone size reflect that table, while D and trimming were determined from the DNA. The data show 80,000 to 100,000 clones, with 90% to 95% seen just once and about 4.5% held by the top ten. The CDR3 runs 13 residues. Germline values: CDR1 LNHNV, CDR2 YYDKDF (reference sequence). This TCR came from a human donor with active COVID-19. The donor label of this sample is uncertain. Sequencing input: peripheral blood. This sequence joins TRBV15 and TRBJ1-2; weak D call: TRBD1 (6 bases). In DNA form, the CDR3 reads TGTGCCACCAGCAGAGATCGAGGGGATAGGGGGTATTTC. It specifies CATSRDRGDRGYF.